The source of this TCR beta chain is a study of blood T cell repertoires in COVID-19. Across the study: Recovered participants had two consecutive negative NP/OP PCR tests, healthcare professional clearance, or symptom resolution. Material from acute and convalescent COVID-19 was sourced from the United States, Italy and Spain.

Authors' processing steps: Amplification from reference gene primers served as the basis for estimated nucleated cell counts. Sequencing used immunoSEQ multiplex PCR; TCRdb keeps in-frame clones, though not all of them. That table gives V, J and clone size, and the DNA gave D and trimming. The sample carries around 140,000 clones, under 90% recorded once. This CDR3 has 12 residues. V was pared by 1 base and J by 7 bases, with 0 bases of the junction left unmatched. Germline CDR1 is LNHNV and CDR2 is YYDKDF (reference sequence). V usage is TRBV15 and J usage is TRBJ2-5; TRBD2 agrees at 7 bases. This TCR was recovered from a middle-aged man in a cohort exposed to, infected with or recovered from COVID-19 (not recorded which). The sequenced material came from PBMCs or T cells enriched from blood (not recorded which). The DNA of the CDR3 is TGTGCCACCAGCAGAGGGGAGGGGACCCAGTACTTC. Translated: CATSRGEGTQYF.